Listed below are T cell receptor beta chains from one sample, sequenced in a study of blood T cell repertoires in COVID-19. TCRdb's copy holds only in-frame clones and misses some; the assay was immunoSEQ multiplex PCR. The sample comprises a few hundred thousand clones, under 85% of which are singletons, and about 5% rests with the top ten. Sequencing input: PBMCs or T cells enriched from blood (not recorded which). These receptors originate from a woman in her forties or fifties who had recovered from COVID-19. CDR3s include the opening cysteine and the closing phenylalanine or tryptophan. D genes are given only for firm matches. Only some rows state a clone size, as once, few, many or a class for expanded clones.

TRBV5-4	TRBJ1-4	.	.	CASSRTGAGATNEKLFF	TGTGCCAGCAGCAGGACCGGGGCAGGGGCAACTAATGAAAAACTGTTTTTT
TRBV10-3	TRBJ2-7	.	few	CAISESRSSYEQYF	TGTGCCATCAGTGAGTCCCGGTCCTCCTACGAGCAGTACTTC
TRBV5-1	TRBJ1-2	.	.	CASSLVGGDYGYTF	TGCGCCAGCAGCTTGGTTGGAGGGGACTATGGCTACACCTTC
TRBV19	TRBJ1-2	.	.	CASSIDLRSYGYTF	TGTGCCAGTAGTATAGATCTCAGAAGCTATGGCTACACCTTC
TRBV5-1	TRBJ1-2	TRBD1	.	CASSTGQGDYGYTF	TGCGCCAGCAGCACCGGACAGGGCGACTATGGCTACACCTTC
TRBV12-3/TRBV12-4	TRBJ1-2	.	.	CASSRGIAYTF	TGTGCCAGCAGTAGGGGAATTGCCTACACCTTC
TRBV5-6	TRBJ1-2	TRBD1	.	CASSLVGTGGFFYGYTF	TGTGCCAGCAGCTTGGTCGGGACAGGGGGTTTTTTCTATGGCTACACCTTC
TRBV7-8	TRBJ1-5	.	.	CASSSLPPGSIHQPQHF	TGTGCCAGCAGCTCGCTCCCTCCAGGATCGATCCATCAGCCCCAGCATTTT
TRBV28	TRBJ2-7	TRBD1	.	CASSGHWTGESYEQYF	TGTGCCAGCAGTGGACATTGGACAGGCGAATCCTACGAGCAGTACTTC
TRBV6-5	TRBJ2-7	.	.	CASSYSRGISYEQYF	TGTGCCAGCAGTTACTCTAGGGGGATCTCCTACGAGCAGTACTTC
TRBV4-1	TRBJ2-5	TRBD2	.	CASSQEGTSRVETQYF	TGCGCCAGCAGCCAAGAGGGGACTAGCCGGGTTGAGACCCAGTACTTC
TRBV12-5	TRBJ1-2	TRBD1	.	CASGFGSGGIDGYTF	TGTGCTAGTGGTTTCGGGTCAGGGGGGATCGATGGCTACACCTTC
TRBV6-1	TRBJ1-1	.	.	CASSERRGGEAFF	TGTGCCAGCAGTGAAAGGAGAGGAGGAGAAGCTTTCTTT
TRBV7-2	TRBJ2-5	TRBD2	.	CASSRTSGGVAGGETQYF	TGTGCCAGCAGCCGTACATCGGGTGGAGTAGCGGGGGGAGAGACCCAGTACTTC
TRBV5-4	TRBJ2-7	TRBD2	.	CASSLGSGIGEQYF	TGTGCCAGCAGCTTGGGTAGCGGGATAGGTGAGCAGTACTTC
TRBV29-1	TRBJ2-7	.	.	CSVERPGELYEQYF	TGCAGCGTTGAGAGGCCAGGGGAGTTATACGAGCAGTACTTC
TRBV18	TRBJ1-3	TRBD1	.	CASSPSRQGTGNTIYF	TGTGCCAGCTCACCAAGCCGACAGGGGACTGGAAACACCATATATTTT
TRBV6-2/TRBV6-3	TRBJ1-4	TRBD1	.	CASSPEDRPNEKLFF	TGTGCCAGCAGCCCTGAGGACAGGCCTAATGAAAAACTGTTTTTT
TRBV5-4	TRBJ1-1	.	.	CASSLGGGLNTEAFF	TGTGCCAGCAGCTTGGGCGGGGGTCTGAACACTGAAGCTTTCTTT
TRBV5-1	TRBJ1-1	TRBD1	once	CASSSDRERNTEAFF	TGCGCCAGCAGCTCGGACAGGGAGAGGAACACTGAAGCTTTCTTT
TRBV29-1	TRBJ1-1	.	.	CSGGSLGLSDTEAFF	TGCAGCGGGGGTTCACTAGGGTTATCGGACACTGAAGCTTTCTTT
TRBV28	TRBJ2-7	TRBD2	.	CASRSGSPYEQYF	TGTGCCAGCAGGAGCGGGAGCCCCTACGAGCAGTACTTC
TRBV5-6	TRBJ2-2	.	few	CASSADAGVTGELFF	TGTGCCAGCAGCGCGGATGCGGGCGTCACCGGGGAGCTGTTTTTT
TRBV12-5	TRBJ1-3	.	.	CASGLGDNSGNTIYF	TGTGCTAGTGGTTTGGGGGACAACTCTGGAAACACCATATATTTT